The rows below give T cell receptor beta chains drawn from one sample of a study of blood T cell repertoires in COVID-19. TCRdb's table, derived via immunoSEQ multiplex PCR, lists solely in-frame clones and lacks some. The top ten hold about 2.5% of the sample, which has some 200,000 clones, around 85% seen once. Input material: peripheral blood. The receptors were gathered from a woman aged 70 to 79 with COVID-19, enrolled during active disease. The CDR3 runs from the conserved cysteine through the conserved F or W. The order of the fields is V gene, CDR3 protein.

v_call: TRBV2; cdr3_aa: CATTTTRMNTEAFF
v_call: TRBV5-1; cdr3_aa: CASSLGTGSNTEAFF
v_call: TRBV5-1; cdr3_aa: CASSLVGGRETQYF
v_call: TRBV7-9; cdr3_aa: CASSLPYKGHGYTF
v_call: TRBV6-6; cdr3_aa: CASHPRGGRGYTF
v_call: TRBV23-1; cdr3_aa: CASSQLRQGAFGEKLFF
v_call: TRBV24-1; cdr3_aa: CATGGSSYNEQFF
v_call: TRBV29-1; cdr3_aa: CSADPGTKNTGELFF
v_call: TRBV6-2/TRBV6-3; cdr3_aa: CASSYSRGLGTGELFF
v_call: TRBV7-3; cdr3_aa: CASSPSTSGARNEQFF
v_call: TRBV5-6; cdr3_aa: CASSLEQGVNSPLHF
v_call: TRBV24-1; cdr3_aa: CATSDMDRLNTGELFF
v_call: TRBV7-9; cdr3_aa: CASSLELREETQYF
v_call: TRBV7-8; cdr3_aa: CASSPSNTYEQYF
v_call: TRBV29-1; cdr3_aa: CSVVAFSSYEQYF
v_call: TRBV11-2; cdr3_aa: CASSPINRQGVYEQYF
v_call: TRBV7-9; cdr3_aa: CASSLEANSPLHF
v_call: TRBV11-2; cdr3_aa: CASSFSGGGTGELFF
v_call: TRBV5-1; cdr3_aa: CASSLGTHSGQTSYEQYF
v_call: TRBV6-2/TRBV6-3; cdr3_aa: CASSYRPSSGSPDTQYF
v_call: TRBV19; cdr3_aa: CASTNRGRGNTEAFF
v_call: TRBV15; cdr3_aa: CATSRGDSSLSGNTIYF
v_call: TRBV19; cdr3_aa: CASSASGSLSYNEQFF
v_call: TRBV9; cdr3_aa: CASSVATGSGGQETQYF
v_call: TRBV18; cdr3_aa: CASSPSYSSTDTQYF
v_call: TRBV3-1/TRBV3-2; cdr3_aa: CASSRDGGGAEAFF
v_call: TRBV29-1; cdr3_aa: CSVVAGVVNEQFF
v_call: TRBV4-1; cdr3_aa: CASSQVPTENYGYTF
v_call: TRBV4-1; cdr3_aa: CASSQERVGVFGNTIYF
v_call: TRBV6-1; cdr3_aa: CASTDRGDSNQPQHF
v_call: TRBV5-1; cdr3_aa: CASSLGTGKFYGYTF
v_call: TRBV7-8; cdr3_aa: CASSPPEGSSSPLHF
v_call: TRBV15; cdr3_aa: CATSRWVTSGNNEQFF
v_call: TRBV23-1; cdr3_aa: CASSHRRHSETYEQYF
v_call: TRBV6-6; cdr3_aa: CATEGGSYEQYF
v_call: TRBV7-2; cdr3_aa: CASSFMVGAGGMREQFF
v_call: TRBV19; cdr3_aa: CASSIGLTQTQPQHF
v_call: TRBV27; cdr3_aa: CASSPHRDSNQPQHF
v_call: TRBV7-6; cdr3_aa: CASSQGTGGNRAYEQYF
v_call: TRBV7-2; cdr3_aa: CASAVAGGRNGEQYF
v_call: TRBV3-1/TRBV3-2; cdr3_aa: CASSQDLASATYEQYF
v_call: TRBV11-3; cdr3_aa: CASSLYTAGTEAFF
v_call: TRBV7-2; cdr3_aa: CATSYSNQPQHF
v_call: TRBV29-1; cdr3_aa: CSAQGTVDSNYGYTF
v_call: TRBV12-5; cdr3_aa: CASGLERGAHEQYF
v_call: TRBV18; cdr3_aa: CASSPTWDRNTEAFF
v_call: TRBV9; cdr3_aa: CASPDRPVSYSNQPQHF
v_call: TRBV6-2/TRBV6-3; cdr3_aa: CASSLRGLATGELFF
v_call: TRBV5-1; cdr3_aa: CASSLGGAGTDTQYF
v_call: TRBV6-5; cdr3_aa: CASTRGGDTGELFF
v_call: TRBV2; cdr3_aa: CASSEYRVPNTEAFF
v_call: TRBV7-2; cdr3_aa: CASSPEQGVGYGYTF
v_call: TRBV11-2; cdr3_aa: CASSLDLVDYYYNEQFF
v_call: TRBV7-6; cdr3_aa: CASSLIIFTEAFF
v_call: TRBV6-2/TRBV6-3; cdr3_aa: CASSYSGSVRNTIYF
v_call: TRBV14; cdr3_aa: CASRRRANSNQPQHF
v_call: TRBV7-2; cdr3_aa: CASSFGFGRDTEAFF
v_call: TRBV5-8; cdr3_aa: CASSEYRGLDTEAFF
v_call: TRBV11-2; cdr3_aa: CASSEDGTTRETQYF
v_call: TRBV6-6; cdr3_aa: CASSYRPGQGNEAFF